These 12 T cell receptor beta chains originate from one sample sequenced in a study of blood T cell repertoires in COVID-19. Repertoires were generated with immunoSEQ multiplex PCR, while TCRdb's copy carries only in-frame clones and drops some. The sample yields a few hundred thousand clones, around 86% seen once. Sample: PBMCs or T cells enriched from blood (not recorded which). The receptors stem from a woman aged 40 to 49 with acute COVID-19.

This clone occurred many times. The chain joins TRBV2 to TRBJ1-1, with D unclear. Germline-derived CDR1 and CDR2 are SNHLY and FYNNEI. V lost 6 bases, J lost 1 base, and 12 bases lay in between. This CDR3 region has 14 residues. CDR3 in amino acids: CASRVGRQNTEAFF. CDR3 bases: TGTGCCAGCAGGGTGGGCCGGCAGAACACTGAAGCTTTCTTT.

The rearrangement joins TRBV9 to TRBJ2-2, with 10 bases that match TRBD2. The CDR3 totals 17 residues. Germline CDR1 and CDR2: SGDLS and YYNGEE. The V segment lost 0 bases and the J segment 6 bases; nucleotides outside the gene matches: 8. This CDR3 reads CASSVASLAGFSGELFF. In DNA, the CDR3 is TGTGCCAGCAGCGTAGCCTCACTAGCGGGATTTTCCGGGGAGCTGTTTTTT.

This clone was counted a few times. The chain joins TRBV5-1 to TRBJ1-1; TRBD1 is a possible D gene (5 bases). V lost 0 bases and J 1 base, leaving 10 bases between the germline ends. The germline V gene encodes CDR1 SGHRS and CDR2 YFSETQ. CDR3 size: 15 residues. The CDR3 region is CASSLVPGQNTEAFF. CDR3 nucleotides: TGCGCCAGCAGCTTGGTGCCAGGGCAGAACACTGAAGCTTTCTTT.

This chain links TRBV10-3 with TRBJ1-1, with 7 positions matching TRBD1. The CDR3 totals 13 residues. Trimming removed 4 bases from V and 1 base from J; junction bases left unmatched: 0. Looked up from germline, CDR1 is ENHRY and CDR2 is SYGVKD. In nucleotides, the CDR3 is TGTGCCATCAGTGGGGACAGGAACACTGAAGCTTTCTTT. Protein product: CAISGDRNTEAFF.

The gene calls are TRBV5-4 and TRBJ2-5; D might be TRBD2 (5 bases). CDR1 SGHNT and CDR2 YYREEE come from the germline V gene (reference sequence). With 5 bases removed from V and 1 base from J, the gap between germline ends came to 12 bases. The CDR3 extends over 14 amino acids. The CDR3 protein is CASSSIGVQETQYF. The CDR3 bases are TGTGCCAGCAGTAGTATCGGGGTCCAAGAGACCCAGTACTTC.

The gene calls are TRBV6-5 and TRBJ1-1; no clear D gene. This CDR3 contains 10 residues. CDR1 is MNHEY, CDR2 SVGAGI, per germline. V lost 7 bases, J lost 7 bases, and 7 bases lay in between. CDR3 sequence: CASMAIEAFF. CDR3 nucleotide sequence: TGTGCCAGCATGGCCATTGAAGCTTTCTTT.

The genes are TRBV5-6 and TRBJ2-5, with 7 bases identical to TRBD1. The CDR3 loop spans 15 amino acids. V was clipped by 6 bases and J by 4 bases; unmatched bases: 12. The V gene's germline CDR1 is SGHDT and CDR2 YYEEEE. CDR3 nucleotide sequence: TGTGCCAGCACCCCAGGGGGTCTTTGGGGAGAGACCCAGTACTTC. Its protein is CASTPGGLWGETQYF.

V usage is TRBV7-2 and J usage is TRBJ2-7; 7 bases map to TRBD2. CDR1 is SGHTA and CDR2 is FQGNSA in the germline V gene. The CDR3 contains 15 residues. The ends lost 3 bases at V and 5 bases at J; junction bases unmatched: 10. As DNA, the CDR3 is TGTGCCAGCAGCTTCCTACGGGGGGTTCAAGACGAGCAGTACTTC. Amino acid sequence: CASSFLRGVQDEQYF.

The V and J genes are TRBV19 and TRBJ2-3; 7 nucleotides align to TRBD1. CDR1 is LNHDA, CDR2 SQIVND, per germline (reference sequence). The CDR3 sequence is 13 residues long. V was pared by 6 bases and J by 3 bases, with 3 bases of the junction left unmatched. The CDR3 nucleotides are TGTGCCAGTAGACAGGGGATGACAGATACGCAGTATTTT. This translates into CASRQGMTDTQYF.

This clone has just one count. This sequence joins TRBV7-8 and TRBJ2-3, with 7 bases aligning to TRBD2. The CDR3 extends over 19 amino acids. Germline trimming cut 0 bases from V and 2 bases from J; bases unmatched to any gene: 14. Germline V gene sequence: CDR1 SGHVS, CDR2 FQNEAQ. This CDR3 is CASSLAGTTGVLNTDTQYF. The CDR3 region has the DNA TGTGCCAGCAGCTTAGCGGGGACTACGGGGGTTTTAAACACAGATACGCAGTATTTT.

The chain joins TRBV27 to TRBJ1-6; D is unresolved. Per germline, CDR1 MNHEY and CDR2 SMNVEV (reference sequence). V lost 2 bases and J 10 bases, leaving 12 bases between the germline ends. CDR3 length: 14 amino acids. As DNA, the CDR3 is TGTGCCAGCAGTTTAGGAGGAAGATTGTCACCCCTCCACTTT. It codes for CASSLGGRLSPLHF.

The J gene is TRBJ2-1, the V gene TRBV5-1; a weak D match, TRBD2 (6 bases). V lost 2 bases to trimming and J lost 7 bases, with 19 bases between them. The CDR3 extends over 16 amino acids. CDR1 is SGHRS, CDR2 YFSETQ, per germline. Here the CDR3 DNA reads TGCGCCAGCAGCTTTGTCACTAGCTCGACGGGGAATGAGCAGTTCTTC. This encodes CASSFVTSSTGNEQFF. Looking up the rest from reference TRBV5-1 and TRBJ2-1 gives the full variable domain: KAGVTQTPRYLIKTRGQQVTLSCSPISGHRSVSWYQQTPGQGLQFLFEYFSETQRNKGNFPGRFSGRQFSNSRSEMNVSTLELGDSALYLCASSFVTSSTGNEQFFGPGTRLTVL.